Listed below are T cell receptor beta chains from one sample, sequenced in a study of cytotoxic CD8 clonotypes in ibrutinib-treated CLL. Measured with immunoSEQ multiplex PCR; TCRdb has only the in-frame clones, and not every one. The repertoire holds 97,000 or so clones, with approximately 82% as singletons. The input for sequencing was PBMCs, taken after 12 months of ibrutinib treatment. The receptor source for this set is a human donor with chronic lymphocytic leukemia. The CDR3 runs from the conserved cysteine through the conserved F or W. The order of the fields is V gene, J gene, D gene, clone size, CDR3 protein, CDR3 DNA. The D gene is left open where the match is weak. Clone size appears in some rows only: once, few, many, or a class for an expanded clone.

V gene: TRBV30
J gene: TRBJ1-1
D gene: -
clone size: many
CDR3 protein: CAWSPTREAFF
CDR3 DNA: TGTGCCTGGAGCCCTACCAGGGAGGCTTTCTTT

V gene: TRBV10-3
J gene: TRBJ1-3
D gene: -
clone size: -
CDR3 protein: CAISKQQTSGNTIYF
CDR3 DNA: TGTGCCATCAGCAAACAGCAAACCTCTGGAAACACCATATATTTT

V gene: TRBV27
J gene: TRBJ1-6
D gene: -
clone size: -
CDR3 protein: CASRTTNAGSPLHF
CDR3 DNA: TGTGCCAGCAGAACGACGAATGCTGGTTCACCCCTCCACTTT

V gene: TRBV19
J gene: TRBJ2-5
D gene: -
clone size: once
CDR3 protein: CASSIEWTVQTQYF
CDR3 DNA: TGTGCCAGTAGTATAGAATGGACAGTTCAGACCCAGTACTTC

V gene: TRBV7-6
J gene: TRBJ1-2
D gene: TRBD1
clone size: -
CDR3 protein: CASSRGQGQDGYTF
CDR3 DNA: TGTGCCAGCAGCCGGGGACAGGGACAGGATGGCTACACCTTC

V gene: TRBV10-1
J gene: TRBJ2-3
D gene: -
clone size: once
CDR3 protein: CASSERGDTQYF
CDR3 DNA: TGCGCCAGCAGTGAGAGGGGAGATACGCAGTATTTT

V gene: TRBV23-1
J gene: TRBJ2-7
D gene: TRBD2
clone size: -
CDR3 protein: CASPRGGMTYEQYF
CDR3 DNA: TGCGCCAGTCCCCGGGGGGGTATGACCTACGAGCAGTACTTC

V gene: TRBV7-2
J gene: TRBJ2-7
D gene: TRBD2
clone size: -
CDR3 protein: CASSLTSGPYEQYF
CDR3 DNA: TGTGCCAGCAGCTTAACTAGCGGGCCCTACGAGCAGTACTTC

V gene: TRBV4-1
J gene: TRBJ1-2
D gene: TRBD1
clone size: -
CDR3 protein: CASSQTGVGVRGYTF
CDR3 DNA: TGCGCCAGCAGCCAAACAGGGGTCGGAGTACGTGGCTACACCTTC

V gene: TRBV30
J gene: TRBJ2-3
D gene: -
clone size: few
CDR3 protein: CAWGIGDTQYF
CDR3 DNA: TGTGCCTGGGGAATCGGAGATACGCAGTATTTT

V gene: TRBV7-2
J gene: TRBJ2-1
D gene: -
clone size: -
CDR3 protein: CASTSVSLGNNEQFF
CDR3 DNA: TGTGCCAGCACCTCAGTGTCATTGGGCAATAATGAGCAGTTCTTC

V gene: TRBV6-6
J gene: TRBJ1-1
D gene: -
clone size: -
CDR3 protein: CASSQHLVEAFF
CDR3 DNA: TGTGCCAGCAGTCAACATCTAGTGGAAGCTTTCTTT

V gene: TRBV6-4
J gene: TRBJ1-6
D gene: -
clone size: once
CDR3 protein: CASSDPTQPGNGSPLHF
CDR3 DNA: TGTGCCAGCAGTGACCCGACACAACCCGGTAATGGCTCACCCCTCCACTTT

V gene: TRBV29-1
J gene: TRBJ1-2
D gene: -
clone size: -
CDR3 protein: CSVEEGGTF
CDR3 DNA: TGCAGCGTTGAAGAGGGAGGAACCTTC

V gene: TRBV9
J gene: TRBJ1-1
D gene: -
clone size: -
CDR3 protein: CASSISRGSTEAFF
CDR3 DNA: TGTGCCAGCAGCATCAGCAGGGGAAGCACTGAAGCTTTCTTT

V gene: TRBV29-1
J gene: TRBJ2-3
D gene: -
clone size: -
CDR3 protein: CSVAASTDTQYF
CDR3 DNA: TGCAGCGTTGCAGCTAGCACAGATACGCAGTATTTT

V gene: TRBV18
J gene: TRBJ2-2
D gene: -
clone size: -
CDR3 protein: CASSPPLGASNTGELFF
CDR3 DNA: TGTGCCAGCTCACCACCCCTTGGCGCCTCGAACACCGGGGAGCTGTTTTTT

V gene: TRBV2
J gene: TRBJ2-5
D gene: -
clone size: -
CDR3 protein: CASRSGQETQYF
CDR3 DNA: TGTGCCAGCAGGAGCGGCCAAGAGACCCAGTACTTC

V gene: TRBV25-1
J gene: TRBJ2-7
D gene: -
clone size: once
CDR3 protein: CASSTGSVYEQYF
CDR3 DNA: TGTGCCAGCAGTACAGGGAGCGTTTACGAGCAGTACTTC

V gene: TRBV9
J gene: TRBJ2-1
D gene: -
clone size: few
CDR3 protein: CASSASGGDEQFF
CDR3 DNA: TGTGCCAGCAGCGCGAGTGGCGGGGATGAGCAGTTCTTC

V gene: TRBV2
J gene: TRBJ2-2
D gene: TRBD2
clone size: -
CDR3 protein: CASQLAGVNTGELFF
CDR3 DNA: TGTGCCAGCCAATTAGCGGGGGTGAACACCGGGGAGCTGTTTTTT

V gene: TRBV7-3
J gene: TRBJ2-2
D gene: -
clone size: -
CDR3 protein: CASSFSGRTGELFF
CDR3 DNA: TGTGCCAGCAGCTTCTCAGGGAGAACCGGGGAGCTGTTTTTT

V gene: TRBV7-2
J gene: TRBJ2-3
D gene: TRBD2
clone size: -
CDR3 protein: CASSLRSGGGTDTQYF
CDR3 DNA: TGTGCCAGCAGCTTGCGTAGCGGGGGGGGCACAGATACGCAGTATTTT

V gene: TRBV6-6
J gene: TRBJ2-7
D gene: -
clone size: -
CDR3 protein: CASSGQTYEQYF
CDR3 DNA: TGTGCCAGCAGCGGACAAACCTACGAGCAGTACTTC

V gene: TRBV6-5
J gene: TRBJ2-2
D gene: TRBD1
clone size: once
CDR3 protein: CASGQGVNTGELFF
CDR3 DNA: TGTGCCAGCGGACAGGGGGTGAACACCGGGGAGCTGTTTTTT

V gene: TRBV30
J gene: TRBJ2-2
D gene: -
clone size: -
CDR3 protein: CAWSVIGRTGELFF
CDR3 DNA: TGTGCCTGGAGCGTAATAGGGAGGACCGGGGAGCTGTTTTTT

V gene: TRBV2
J gene: TRBJ2-7
D gene: -
clone size: once
CDR3 protein: CASKVGGPSYEQYF
CDR3 DNA: TGTGCCTCCAAGGTCGGGGGCCCCTCCTACGAGCAGTACTTC

V gene: TRBV7-9
J gene: TRBJ1-1
D gene: -
clone size: -
CDR3 protein: CASSLKGPSTEAFF
CDR3 DNA: TGTGCCAGCAGCTTAAAGGGGCCGAGCACTGAAGCTTTCTTT

V gene: TRBV7-2
J gene: TRBJ2-1
D gene: -
clone size: few
CDR3 protein: CASSLTSTYNEQFF
CDR3 DNA: TGTGCCAGCAGCCTGACTTCAACCTACAATGAGCAGTTCTTC

V gene: TRBV29-1
J gene: TRBJ2-1
D gene: TRBD1
clone size: -
CDR3 protein: CSVALTGGHEQFF
CDR3 DNA: TGCAGCGTTGCCCTTACAGGGGGCCATGAGCAGTTCTTC

V gene: TRBV7-8
J gene: TRBJ1-1
D gene: TRBD1
clone size: -
CDR3 protein: CASSLTGTGREAFF
CDR3 DNA: TGTGCCAGCAGCTTAACCGGGACAGGACGAGAAGCTTTCTTT

V gene: TRBV7-2
J gene: TRBJ2-1
D gene: -
clone size: -
CDR3 protein: CASSLGRASNEQFF
CDR3 DNA: TGTGCCAGCAGCTTAGGTAGGGCTAGCAATGAGCAGTTCTTC

V gene: TRBV7-2
J gene: TRBJ1-2
D gene: -
clone size: -
CDR3 protein: CASSLANYGYTF
CDR3 DNA: TGTGCCAGCAGCTTGGCTAACTATGGCTACACCTTC

V gene: TRBV19
J gene: TRBJ2-7
D gene: -
clone size: few
CDR3 protein: CASRLRTDTYEQYF
CDR3 DNA: TGTGCCAGTAGACTTCGGACGGATACCTACGAGCAGTACTTC

V gene: TRBV19
J gene: TRBJ1-4
D gene: -
clone size: -
CDR3 protein: CASSGGSANEKLFF
CDR3 DNA: TGTGCCAGTAGTGGGGGCTCGGCTAATGAAAAACTGTTTTTT